This T cell receptor (beta chain) was documented in a study of beta chain features in type 1 diabetes. Study-wide results and limits: Among type 1 diabetes patients, VDJ junctions had fewer insertions and more deletions. Whatever favoring of shorter templates PCR might show would apply equally to patients and controls.

This clone was picked up a small number of times. Its specificity is unknown. Expressed TCRB transcripts were sequenced after all isolated RNA was converted to cDNA. TCRdb's copy holds only in-frame clones and misses some; the assay was immunoSEQ multiplex PCR. The data contain roughly 610,000 clones, 15% to 19% of them singletons. The CDR3 contains 14 residues. Trimming removed 1 base at V and 7 bases at J, with 10 bases between. Germline V lookup: CDR1 SEHNR, CDR2 FQNEAQ (reference sequence). This chain uses TRBV7-9 with TRBJ2-2; no clear D gene. The sequencing sample was made of naive CD4+ T cells from blood. The source of this sequence is a man between 18 and 29 years old in good health. The CDR3 DNA reads as TGTGCCAGCAGCTTAGGATCGTACGGCGGGGAGCTGTTTTTT. Translating it yields CASSLGSYGGELFF.